The clone carrying this TCR beta chain was detected many times. These data originate in a study of T cells in Graves' hyperthyroidism and ophthalmopathy. The investigators amplified TCR beta CDR3 regions from RNA transcripts. HTBI primers were used for first-round RT-PCR of the TCR CDR3. MiXCR, run by TCRdb on the multiplex PCR reads, gives a single entry per CDR3 protein. Of about 690,000 distinct CDR3 sequences listed, around a sixth are singletons. The CDR3 runs to 15 residues. Germline V lookup: CDR1 MNHEY, CDR2 SMNVEV (reference sequence). The V gene lost 4 bases and the J gene lost 5 bases, with 17 bases spanning the gap.

Sequenced material: blood. The chain has TRBV27 and TRBJ1-1; the D gene is possibly TRBD1 (5 bases). This receptor was identified in a man over 45 with Graves' hyperthyroidism. The CDR3 bases are TGTGCCAGCAGTTCCGACACACGGCGGGGGACTGAAGCTTTCTTT. This encodes CASSSDTRRGTEAFF.